This T cell receptor beta chain was sequenced during a study of blood T cells in healthy people across ages. Each donor supplied roughly 10 milliliters of peripheral blood. In each sample, at least 6 million PBMCs were isolated. The amount of total RNA extracted per sample was at least 5.5 micrograms. CDR3 size: 15 residues. V lost 4 bases to trimming and J lost 7 bases, with 17 bases between them. Germline assignment: CDR1 MNHEY and CDR2 SVGEGT. A sample-barcoded 5' primer and a J-beta primer mix were used in a second PCR of about 6 to 11 cycles. One entry per CDR3 protein, called by TCRdb with MiXCR from the 5' RACE reads. The data hold approximately 770,000 distinct CDR3 sequences, with nearly 60% observed a single time.

Sequencing was done on a sample of blood. The TCR comes from a man between 25 and 39 years old in good health. The chain employs TRBV6-2 or TRBV6-3 and TRBJ1-5; TRBD1 might be the D (5 bases). The CDR3 DNA sequence: TGTGCCAGCAGTTTGGGGGTTAGCGTATCACAGCCCCAGCATTTT. As protein: CASSLGVSVSQPQHF.